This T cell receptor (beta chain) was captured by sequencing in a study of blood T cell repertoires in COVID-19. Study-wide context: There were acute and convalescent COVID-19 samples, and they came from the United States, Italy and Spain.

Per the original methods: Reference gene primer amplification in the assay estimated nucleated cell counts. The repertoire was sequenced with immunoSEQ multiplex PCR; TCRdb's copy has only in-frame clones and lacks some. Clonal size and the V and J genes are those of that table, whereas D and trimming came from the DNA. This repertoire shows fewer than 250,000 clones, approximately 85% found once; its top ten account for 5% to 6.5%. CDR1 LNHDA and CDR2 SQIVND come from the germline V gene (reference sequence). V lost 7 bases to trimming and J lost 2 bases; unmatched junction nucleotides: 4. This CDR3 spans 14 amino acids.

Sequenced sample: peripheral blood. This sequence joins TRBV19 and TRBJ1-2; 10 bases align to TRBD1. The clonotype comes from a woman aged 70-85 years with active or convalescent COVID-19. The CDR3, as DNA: TGTGCCAGTATCCCGGGACAGGGGAACTATGGCTACACCTTC. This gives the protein CASIPGQGNYGYTF.